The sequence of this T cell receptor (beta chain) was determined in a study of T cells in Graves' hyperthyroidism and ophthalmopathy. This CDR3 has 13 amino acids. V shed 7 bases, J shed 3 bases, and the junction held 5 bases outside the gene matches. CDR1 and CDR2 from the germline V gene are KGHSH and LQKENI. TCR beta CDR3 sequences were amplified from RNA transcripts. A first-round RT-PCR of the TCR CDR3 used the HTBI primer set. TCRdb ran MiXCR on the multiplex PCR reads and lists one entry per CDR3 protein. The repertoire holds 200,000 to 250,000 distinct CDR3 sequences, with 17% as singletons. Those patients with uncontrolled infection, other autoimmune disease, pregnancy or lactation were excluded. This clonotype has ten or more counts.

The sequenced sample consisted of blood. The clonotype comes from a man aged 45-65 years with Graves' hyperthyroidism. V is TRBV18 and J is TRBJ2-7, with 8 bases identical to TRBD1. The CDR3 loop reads CASFGTGDYEQYF. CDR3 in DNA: TGTGCCAGCTTTGGGACAGGTGACTACGAGCAGTACTTC. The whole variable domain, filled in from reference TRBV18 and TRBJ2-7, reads NAGVMQNPRHLVRRRGQEARLRCSPMKGHSHVYWYRQLPEEGLKFMVYLQKENIIDESGMPKERFSAEFPKEGPSILRIQQVVRGDSAAYFCASFGTGDYEQYFGPGTRLTVT.